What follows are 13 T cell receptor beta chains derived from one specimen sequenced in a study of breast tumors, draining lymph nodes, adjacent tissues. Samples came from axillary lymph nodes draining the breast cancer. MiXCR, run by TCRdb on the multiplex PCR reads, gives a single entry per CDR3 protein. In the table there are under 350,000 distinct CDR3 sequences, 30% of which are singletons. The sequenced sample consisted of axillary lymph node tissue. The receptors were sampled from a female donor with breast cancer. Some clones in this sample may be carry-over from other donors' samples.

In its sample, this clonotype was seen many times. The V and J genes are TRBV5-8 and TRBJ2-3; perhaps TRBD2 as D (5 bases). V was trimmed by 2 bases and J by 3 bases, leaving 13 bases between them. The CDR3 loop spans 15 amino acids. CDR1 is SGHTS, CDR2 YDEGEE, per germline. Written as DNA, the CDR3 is TGTGCCAGCAGCTTCTTCCGGGGTGGGACAGATACGCAGTATTTT. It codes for CASSFFRGGTDTQYF.

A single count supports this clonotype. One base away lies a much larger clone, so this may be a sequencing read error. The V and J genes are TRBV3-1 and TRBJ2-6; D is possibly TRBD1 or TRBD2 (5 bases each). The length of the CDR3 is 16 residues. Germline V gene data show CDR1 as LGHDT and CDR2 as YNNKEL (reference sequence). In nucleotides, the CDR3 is TGTGCCAGCAGCCAAGATCGAGGGGCTGGGGCCAACGTCCTGGCTTTC. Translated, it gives CASSQDRGAGANVLAF. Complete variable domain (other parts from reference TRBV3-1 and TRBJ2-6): DTAVSQTPKYLVTQMGNDKSIKCEQNLGHDTMYWYKQDSKKFLKIMFSYNNKELIINETVPNRFSPKSPDKAHLNLHINSLELGDSAVYFCASSQDRGAGANVLAFGAGSRLTVL.

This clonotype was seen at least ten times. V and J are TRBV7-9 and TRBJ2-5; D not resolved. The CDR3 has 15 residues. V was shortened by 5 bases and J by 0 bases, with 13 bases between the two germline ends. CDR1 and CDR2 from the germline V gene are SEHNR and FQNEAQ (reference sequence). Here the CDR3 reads CASSPFSGNQETQYF. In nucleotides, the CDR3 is TGTGCCAGCAGCCCGTTCTCGGGTAACCAAGAGACCCAGTACTTC.

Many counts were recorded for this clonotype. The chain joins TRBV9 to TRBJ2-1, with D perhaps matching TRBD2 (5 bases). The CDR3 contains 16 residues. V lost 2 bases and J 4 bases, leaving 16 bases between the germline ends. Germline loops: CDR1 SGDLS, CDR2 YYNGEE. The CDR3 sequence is CASSVSLGPGYNEQFF. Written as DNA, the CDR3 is TGTGCCAGCAGCGTTTCCCTCGGCCCGGGATACAATGAGCAGTTCTTC.

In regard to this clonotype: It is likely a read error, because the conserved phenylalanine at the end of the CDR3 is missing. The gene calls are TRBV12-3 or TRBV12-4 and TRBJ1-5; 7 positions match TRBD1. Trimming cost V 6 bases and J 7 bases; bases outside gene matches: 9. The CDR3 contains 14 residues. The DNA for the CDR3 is TGTGCCAGCAGCCGGGACAGAGTGAACCAGCCCCAGCATTCT. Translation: CASSRDRVNQPQHS.

CDR3 DNA sequence: TGCGCCAGCAGCGAATCCGGGTCCACTTTTCACGAGCAGTACGTC. Translating it yields CASSESGSTFHEQYV. The chain carries TRBV10-1 and TRBJ2-7; D is unresolved. Germline values: CDR1 WNHNN, CDR2 SYGVQD (reference sequence). The CDR3 consists of 15 residues. V lost 6 bases to trimming and J lost 5 bases, with 20 bases between them.

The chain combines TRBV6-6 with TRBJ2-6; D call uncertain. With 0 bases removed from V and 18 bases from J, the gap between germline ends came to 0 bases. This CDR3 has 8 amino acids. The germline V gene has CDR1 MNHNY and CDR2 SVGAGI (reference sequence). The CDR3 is CASSYSTF. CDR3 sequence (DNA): TGTGCCAGCAGTTACTCGACTTTC.

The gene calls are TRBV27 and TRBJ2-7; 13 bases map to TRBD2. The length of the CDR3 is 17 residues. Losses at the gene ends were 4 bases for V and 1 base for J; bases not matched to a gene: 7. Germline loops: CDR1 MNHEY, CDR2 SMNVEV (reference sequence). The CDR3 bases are TGTGCCAGCAGTTCAAAACTAGCGGGAGGGCGTTCCTACGAGCAGTACTTC. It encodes CASSSKLAGGRSYEQYF.

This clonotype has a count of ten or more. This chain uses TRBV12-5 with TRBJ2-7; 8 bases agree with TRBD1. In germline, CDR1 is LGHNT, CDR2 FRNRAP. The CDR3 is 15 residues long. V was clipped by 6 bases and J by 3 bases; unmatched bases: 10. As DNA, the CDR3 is TGTGCTAGTGGCTCGCAGCAGGGGGCGAGCTACGAGCAGTACTTC. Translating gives CASGSQQGASYEQYF.

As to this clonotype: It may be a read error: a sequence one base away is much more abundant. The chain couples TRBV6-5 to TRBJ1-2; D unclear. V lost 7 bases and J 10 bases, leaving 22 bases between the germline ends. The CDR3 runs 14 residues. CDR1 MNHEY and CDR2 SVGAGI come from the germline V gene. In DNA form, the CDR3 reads TGTGCCAGCACCCAAACCCCAGTATACGGTGCCTACACCTTC. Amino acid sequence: CASTQTPVYGAYTF.

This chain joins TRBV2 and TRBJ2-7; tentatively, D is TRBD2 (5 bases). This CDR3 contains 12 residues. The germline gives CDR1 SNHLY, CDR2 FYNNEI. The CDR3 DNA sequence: TGTGCTAGCGCTCGGGATTACGGCGAGCAGTACTTC. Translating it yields CASARDYGEQYF. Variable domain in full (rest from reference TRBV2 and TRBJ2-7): EPEVTQTPSHQVTQMGQEVILRCVPISNHLYFYWYRQILGQKVEFLVSFYNNEISEKSEIFDDQFSVERPDGSNFTLKIRSTKLEDSAMYFCASARDYGEQYFGPGTRLTVT.

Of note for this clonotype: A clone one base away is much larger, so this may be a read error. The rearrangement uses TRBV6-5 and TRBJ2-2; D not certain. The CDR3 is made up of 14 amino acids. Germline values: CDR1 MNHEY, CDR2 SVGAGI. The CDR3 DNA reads TGTGCCAACAGTTACTTGGTTAGCCCCGGGGAGCTGTTTTTT. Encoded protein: CANSYLVSPGELFF.

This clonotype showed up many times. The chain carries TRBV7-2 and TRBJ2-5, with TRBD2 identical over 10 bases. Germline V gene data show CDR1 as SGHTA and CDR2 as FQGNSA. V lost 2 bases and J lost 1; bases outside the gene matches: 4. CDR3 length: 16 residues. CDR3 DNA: TGTGCCAGCAGCTTAAGCCTAGCGGGAGCCCAAGAGACCCAGTACTTC. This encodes CASSLSLAGAQETQYF.